This T cell receptor beta chain was sequenced in a study of response to subunit inactivated influenza vaccine. There are a few counts of this clonotype. Its antigen is unknown. Study conclusions and caveats: A suggestion made by the authors is that each seasonal influenza vaccination recruits few new T cells.

From the RT-PCR reads, TCRdb called clonotypes with MiXCR, one entry per CDR3 protein. The table lists approximately 530,000 distinct CDR3 sequences, 6% to 9% of them singletons. The CDR3 sequence is 16 residues long. V lost 2 bases and J lost 9; bases outside the gene matches: 13. From germline, CDR1 is SGHNT and CDR2 YENEEA. The sequence came from a man aged 50 to 69 who received an inactivated influenza vaccine. Source: PBMCs from blood, taken less than 30 months after vaccination. The rearrangement joins TRBV11-3 to TRBJ2-1; 7 bases agree with TRBD2. CDR3 nucleotides: TGTGCCAGCAGCTTACACGGGAGGCCACTTTATAGTGAGCAGTTCTTC. Its protein is CASSLHGRPLYSEQFF.